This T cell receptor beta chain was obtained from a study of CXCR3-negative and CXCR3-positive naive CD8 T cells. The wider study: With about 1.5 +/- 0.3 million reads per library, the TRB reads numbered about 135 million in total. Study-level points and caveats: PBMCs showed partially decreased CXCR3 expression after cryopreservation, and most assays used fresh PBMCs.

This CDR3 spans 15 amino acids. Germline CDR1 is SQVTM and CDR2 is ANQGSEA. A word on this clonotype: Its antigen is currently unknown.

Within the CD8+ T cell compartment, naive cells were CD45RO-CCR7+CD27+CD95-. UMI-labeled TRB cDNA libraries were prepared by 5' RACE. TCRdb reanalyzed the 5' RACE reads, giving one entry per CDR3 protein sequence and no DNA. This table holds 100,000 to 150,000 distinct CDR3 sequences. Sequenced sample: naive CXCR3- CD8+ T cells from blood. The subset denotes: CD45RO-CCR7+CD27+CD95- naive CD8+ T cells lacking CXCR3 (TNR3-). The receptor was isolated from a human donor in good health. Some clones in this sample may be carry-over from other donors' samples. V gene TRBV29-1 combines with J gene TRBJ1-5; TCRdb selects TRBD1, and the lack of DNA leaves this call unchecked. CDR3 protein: CSVVGTGDSNQPQHF.